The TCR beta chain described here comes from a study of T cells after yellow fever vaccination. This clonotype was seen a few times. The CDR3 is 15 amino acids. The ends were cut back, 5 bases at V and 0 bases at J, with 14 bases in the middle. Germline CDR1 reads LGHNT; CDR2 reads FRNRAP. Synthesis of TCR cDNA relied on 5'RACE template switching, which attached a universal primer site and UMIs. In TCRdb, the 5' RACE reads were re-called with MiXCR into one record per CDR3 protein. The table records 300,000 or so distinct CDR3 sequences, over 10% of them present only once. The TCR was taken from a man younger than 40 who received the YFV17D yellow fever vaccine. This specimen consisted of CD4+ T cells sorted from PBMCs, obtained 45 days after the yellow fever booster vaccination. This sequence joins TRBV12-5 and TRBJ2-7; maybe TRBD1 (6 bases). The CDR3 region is CASGTRQASSYEQYF. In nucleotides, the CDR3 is TGTGCTAGTGGTACCCGACAGGCTTCCTCCTACGAGCAGTACTTC.